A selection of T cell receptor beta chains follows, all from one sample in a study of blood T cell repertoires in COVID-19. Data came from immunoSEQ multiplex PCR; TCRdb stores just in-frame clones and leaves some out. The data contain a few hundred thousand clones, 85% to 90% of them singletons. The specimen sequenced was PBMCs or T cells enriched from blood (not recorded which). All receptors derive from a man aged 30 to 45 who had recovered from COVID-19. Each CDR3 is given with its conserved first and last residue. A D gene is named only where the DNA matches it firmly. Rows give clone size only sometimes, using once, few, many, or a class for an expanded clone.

CDR3: CSASMIRGQSYEQYF
DNA: TGCAGTGCTAGTATGATTAGGGGACAGTCCTACGAGCAGTACTTC
D: TRBD1
J: TRBJ2-7
size: once
V: TRBV20-1

CDR3: CASSVGGGDTYEQYF
DNA: TGTGCCAGCAGCGTAGGGGGCGGAGATACCTACGAGCAGTACTTC
D: .
J: TRBJ2-7
size: .
V: TRBV9

CDR3: CASSPGQGRGNYGYTF
DNA: TGTGCCAGCAGCCCAGGACAGGGTCGCGGGAACTATGGCTACACCTTC
D: TRBD1
J: TRBJ1-2
size: .
V: TRBV7-9

CDR3: CASSFSSGGLLAVNSYEQYF
DNA: TGTGCCAGCAGCTTTTCTAGCGGAGGCCTACTAGCGGTAAACTCCTACGAGCAGTACTTC
D: TRBD2
J: TRBJ2-7
size: once
V: TRBV11-3

CDR3: CAWSAARGNQPQHF
DNA: TGTGCCTGGAGTGCGGCCAGGGGTAATCAGCCCCAGCATTTT
D: .
J: TRBJ1-5
size: .
V: TRBV30

CDR3: CASSQQGNTIYF
DNA: TGTGCCAGCAGCCAGCAGGGGAACACCATATATTTT
D: .
J: TRBJ1-3
size: .
V: TRBV4-2

CDR3: CASSDITSGSYEQYF
DNA: TGTGCCAGCAGTGACATAACTAGCGGCTCCTACGAGCAGTACTTC
D: TRBD2
J: TRBJ2-7
size: .
V: TRBV25-1

CDR3: CASGHEGETQYF
DNA: TGTGCCAGCGGCCACGAGGGAGAGACCCAGTACTTC
D: .
J: TRBJ2-5
size: once
V: TRBV12-3/TRBV12-4

CDR3: CATSRDLGAEPLKNIQYF
DNA: TGTGCCACCAGCAGAGATCTGGGTGCGGAACCACTTAAAAACATTCAGTACTTC
D: .
J: TRBJ2-4
size: .
V: TRBV15

CDR3: CASSMRELGNTIYF
DNA: TGTGCCAGTAGTATGAGGGAGCTTGGAAACACCATATATTTT
D: .
J: TRBJ1-3
size: few
V: TRBV19

CDR3: CASSVEVGAVYGYTF
DNA: TGTGCCAGCAGCGTAGAGGTAGGGGCAGTCTACGGCTACACCTTC
D: .
J: TRBJ1-2
size: .
V: TRBV9

CDR3: CASIMEAARDGYTF
DNA: TGTGCCAGCATTATGGAGGCAGCCCGAGATGGCTACACCTTC
D: .
J: TRBJ1-2
size: .
V: TRBV6-5

CDR3: CASSQDRASGSYEQYF
DNA: TGTGCCAGCAGCCAAGATAGGGCTAGCGGGAGCTACGAGCAGTACTTC
D: TRBD2
J: TRBJ2-7
size: .
V: TRBV3-1/TRBV3-2

CDR3: CASSIQRPGELFF
DNA: TGTGCCAGTAGTATACAGCGGCCCGGGGAGCTGTTTTTT
D: .
J: TRBJ2-2
size: .
V: TRBV19

CDR3: CASSGLAGVGEQYF
DNA: TGTGCCAGCAGTGGTCTAGCGGGAGTGGGCGAGCAGTACTTC
D: TRBD2
J: TRBJ2-7
size: .
V: TRBV2

CDR3: CASSPGEEGYTF
DNA: TGTGCCAGCTCACCTGGCGAGGAGGGCTACACCTTC
D: .
J: TRBJ1-2
size: .
V: TRBV18

CDR3: CASSTGAGTVNEAFF
DNA: TGTGCCAGCAGTACGGGGGCCGGGACAGTCAATGAAGCTTTCTTT
D: TRBD1
J: TRBJ1-1
size: .
V: TRBV28

CDR3: CASIGGTGEDEQYF
DNA: TGTGCCAGCATCGGGGGGACAGGGGAAGACGAGCAGTACTTC
D: TRBD1
J: TRBJ2-7
size: .
V: TRBV7-9

CDR3: CASRLGADGNQPQHF
DNA: TGTGCCAGCAGGCTCGGAGCCGACGGGAATCAGCCCCAGCATTTT
D: .
J: TRBJ1-5
size: .
V: TRBV6-5

CDR3: CASSAFFAGASLWTEAFF
DNA: TGTGCCAGCAGCGCTTTTTTTGCAGGGGCCTCTTTGTGGACTGAAGCTTTCTTT
D: .
J: TRBJ1-1
size: .
V: TRBV7-9

CDR3: CASSSRGGGELFF
DNA: TGTGCCAGCAGTAGCCGGGGTGGCGGGGAGCTGTTTTTT
D: .
J: TRBJ2-2
size: .
V: TRBV28

CDR3: CASSPGGIEKLFF
DNA: TGTGCCAGCAGTCCAGGGGGCATTGAAAAACTGTTTTTT
D: TRBD1
J: TRBJ1-4
size: .
V: TRBV28

CDR3: CASSIARDRAGNTIYF
DNA: TGTGCCAGTAGTATAGCCCGGGACAGGGCTGGAAACACCATATATTTT
D: TRBD1
J: TRBJ1-3
size: .
V: TRBV19

CDR3: CASSVGEGQGGEKLFF
DNA: TGTGCCAGCAGCGTAGGCGAGGGACAGGGTGGTGAAAAACTGTTTTTT
D: TRBD1
J: TRBJ1-4
size: .
V: TRBV7-2

CDR3: CAWSKLAGGLDEQFF
DNA: TGTGCCTGGAGTAAACTAGCGGGAGGGTTAGATGAGCAGTTCTTC
D: TRBD2
J: TRBJ2-1
size: .
V: TRBV30

CDR3: CASSLETEQPQHF
DNA: TGTGCCAGCAGCTTAGAGACAGAGCAGCCCCAGCATTTT
D: .
J: TRBJ1-5
size: .
V: TRBV7-2

CDR3: CASSPRELAEETQYF
DNA: TGTGCCAGCTCACCCCGGGAACTAGCGGAAGAGACCCAGTACTTC
D: TRBD2
J: TRBJ2-5
size: .
V: TRBV18

CDR3: CASSRLAGGLSYEQYF
DNA: TGTGCCAGCAGCAGACTAGCGGGAGGACTCTCCTACGAGCAGTACTTC
D: TRBD2
J: TRBJ2-7
size: .
V: TRBV28

CDR3: CASSVVVYYVYGYTF
DNA: TGTGCCAGCAGTGTTGTGGTCTATTACGTCTATGGCTACACCTTC
D: .
J: TRBJ1-2
size: .
V: TRBV28

CDR3: CASRNNRDTHEQYF
DNA: TGTGCCAGCAGGAACAACCGGGACACCCACGAGCAGTACTTC
D: .
J: TRBJ2-7
size: .
V: TRBV6-5

CDR3: CASSFGRGRYTEAFF
DNA: TGTGCCAGCAGCTTCGGGAGGGGGCGTTACACTGAAGCTTTCTTT
D: TRBD1
J: TRBJ1-1
size: .
V: TRBV5-6

CDR3: CAASGAGAYNEQFF
DNA: TGTGCCGCCTCGGGAGCGGGAGCCTACAATGAGCAGTTCTTC
D: TRBD2
J: TRBJ2-1
size: .
V: TRBV10-3

CDR3: CAISEGNRGVNYGYTF
DNA: TGTGCCATCAGTGAAGGGAACAGGGGGGTTAACTATGGCTACACCTTC
D: TRBD1
J: TRBJ1-2
size: .
V: TRBV10-3

CDR3: CASSGDRARLNTEAFF
DNA: TGTGCCAGCAGTGGAGACAGAGCTCGCCTGAACACTGAAGCTTTCTTT
D: .
J: TRBJ1-1
size: few
V: TRBV2

CDR3: CAISKDGSGETQYF
DNA: TGTGCCATCAGTAAGGACGGATCGGGGGAGACCCAGTACTTC
D: .
J: TRBJ2-5
size: few
V: TRBV10-3

CDR3: CASSEETVAFF
DNA: TGTGCCAGCAGCGAGGAGACAGTTGCTTTCTTT
D: .
J: TRBJ1-1
size: .
V: TRBV3-1/TRBV3-2

CDR3: CASSLGLGRDEQFF
DNA: TGTGCCAGCAGTTTAGGACTAGGCCGGGATGAGCAGTTCTTC
D: TRBD2
J: TRBJ2-1
size: .
V: TRBV28

CDR3: CASSSFRGSGELFF
DNA: TGTGCCAGCAGCTCGTTCAGGGGGTCCGGGGAGCTGTTTTTT
D: TRBD1
J: TRBJ2-2
size: .
V: TRBV11-2

CDR3: CASSHRLAGGPSGANVLTF
DNA: TGTGCCAGCAGCCATCGACTAGCGGGAGGGCCTTCTGGGGCCAACGTCCTGACTTTC
D: TRBD2
J: TRBJ2-6
size: once
V: TRBV3-1/TRBV3-2

CDR3: CASSLGTGGAGELFF
DNA: TGTGCCAGCAGCCTAGGGACAGGGGGGGCCGGGGAGCTGTTTTTT
D: TRBD1
J: TRBJ2-2
size: once
V: TRBV7-8

CDR3: CASSPRDRAGNTIYF
DNA: TGTGCCAGCAGCCCAAGGGACAGGGCTGGAAACACCATATATTTT
D: TRBD1
J: TRBJ1-3
size: .
V: TRBV7-2

CDR3: CASSWGQTYTEAFF
DNA: TGTGCCAGCAGCTGGGGACAGACATACACTGAAGCTTTCTTT
D: TRBD1
J: TRBJ1-1
size: few
V: TRBV5-4

CDR3: CASSLANNEQFF
DNA: TGCGCCAGCAGTCTAGCCAACAATGAGCAGTTCTTC
D: .
J: TRBJ2-1
size: .
V: TRBV10-1

CDR3: CASSPVSRQANYGYTF
DNA: TGTGCCAGCAGTCCAGTAAGTCGACAGGCTAACTATGGCTACACCTTC
D: .
J: TRBJ1-2
size: .
V: TRBV28

CDR3: CASSYFGSSDEQFF
DNA: TGTGCCAGCAGTTACTTCGGGAGTTCGGATGAGCAGTTCTTC
D: .
J: TRBJ2-1
size: once
V: TRBV6-5

CDR3: CASRNKGGPNEKLFF
DNA: TGTGCCAGTAGGAATAAGGGCGGGCCTAATGAAAAACTGTTTTTT
D: .
J: TRBJ1-4
size: .
V: TRBV19

CDR3: CASSPATGTLREKLFF
DNA: TGTGCCAGCAGCCCTGCCACAGGGACCCTGAGAGAAAAACTGTTTTTT
D: .
J: TRBJ1-4
size: .
V: TRBV27

CDR3: CASALQQGTYGYTF
DNA: TGCGCCAGCGCCCTACAGCAGGGAACCTATGGCTACACCTTC
D: .
J: TRBJ1-2
size: .
V: TRBV5-1

CDR3: CAWSGVFRVDSYEQYF
DNA: TGTGCCTGGAGTGGAGTCTTCAGGGTGGACTCCTACGAGCAGTACTTC
D: .
J: TRBJ2-7
size: .
V: TRBV30

CDR3: CASSVTGGPETQYF
DNA: TGTGCCAGCAGCGTGACAGGGGGGCCGGAGACCCAGTACTTC
D: TRBD1
J: TRBJ2-5
size: .
V: TRBV7-2

CDR3: CASSLTTTIHTTIYF
DNA: TGTGCCAGCAGTCTTACGACAACGATCCACACCACCATATATTTT
D: .
J: TRBJ1-3
size: .
V: TRBV27

CDR3: CASTVGRLGSPLHF
DNA: TGTGCCAGCACGGTGGGGCGGCTGGGTTCACCCCTCCACTTT
D: .
J: TRBJ1-6
size: .
V: TRBV27

CDR3: CASGPSETQYF
DNA: TGTGCCAGCGGCCCGTCAGAGACCCAGTACTTC
D: .
J: TRBJ2-5
size: .
V: TRBV12-3/TRBV12-4

CDR3: CASSPGQGAGGYTF
DNA: TGTGCCAGCAGCCCGGGACAGGGGGCGGGCGGCTACACCTTC
D: TRBD1
J: TRBJ1-2
size: .
V: TRBV27

CDR3: CASSPQDGGEQYF
DNA: TGTGCCAGCAGTCCTCAGGACGGAGGAGAGCAGTACTTC
D: .
J: TRBJ2-7
size: once
V: TRBV6-4

CDR3: CASSQDPGQGPYYNEQFF
DNA: TGCGCCAGCAGCCAAGATCCAGGACAGGGTCCGTACTACAATGAGCAGTTCTTC
D: TRBD1
J: TRBJ2-1
size: .
V: TRBV4-1

CDR3: CASSSDRFRLIF
DNA: TGTGCCAGCAGTTCCGACAGGTTCCGGTTGATCTTT
D: .
J: TRBJ1-1
size: .
V: TRBV27

CDR3: CASSLGAGTANSPLHF
DNA: TGTGCCAGCAGTTTAGGCGCCGGGACAGCAAATTCACCCCTCCACTTT
D: TRBD1
J: TRBJ1-6
size: .
V: TRBV27

CDR3: CASSFGTSGNQETQYF
DNA: TGCGCCAGCAGCTTTGGGACTAGCGGGAATCAAGAGACCCAGTACTTC
D: TRBD2
J: TRBJ2-5
size: .
V: TRBV5-1